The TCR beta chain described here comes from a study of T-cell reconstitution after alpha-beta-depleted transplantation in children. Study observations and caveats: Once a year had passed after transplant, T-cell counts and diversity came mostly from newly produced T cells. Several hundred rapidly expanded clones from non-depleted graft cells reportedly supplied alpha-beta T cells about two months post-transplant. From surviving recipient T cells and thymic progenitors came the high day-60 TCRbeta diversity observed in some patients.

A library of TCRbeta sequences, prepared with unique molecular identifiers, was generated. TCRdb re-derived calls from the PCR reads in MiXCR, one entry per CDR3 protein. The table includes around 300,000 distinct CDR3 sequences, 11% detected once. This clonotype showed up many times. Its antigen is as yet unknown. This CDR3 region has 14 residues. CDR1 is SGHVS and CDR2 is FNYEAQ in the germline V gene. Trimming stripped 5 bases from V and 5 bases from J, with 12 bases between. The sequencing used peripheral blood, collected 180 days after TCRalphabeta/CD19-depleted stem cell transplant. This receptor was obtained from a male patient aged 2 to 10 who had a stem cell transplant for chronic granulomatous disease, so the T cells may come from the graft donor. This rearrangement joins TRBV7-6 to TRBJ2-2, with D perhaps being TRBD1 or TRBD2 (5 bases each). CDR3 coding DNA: TGTGCCAGCAGCGACCTTTGGGGGACCGGGGAGCTGTTTTTT. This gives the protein CASSDLWGTGELFF.